Presented here are 26 T cell receptor beta chains from one specimen sequenced in a study of blood T cells in healthy people across ages. Next came a second PCR, run for about 6 to 12 cycles, which used a sample-barcoded 5' primer along with a J-beta primer mix. In TCRdb, the 5' RACE reads were re-called with MiXCR into one record per CDR3 protein. Here the sample spans roughly 790,000 distinct CDR3 sequences, roughly two fifths being singletons. What was sequenced was blood. The receptors here all came from a woman between 55 and 75 years old in good health.

This clonotype was found many times. The chain joins TRBV29-1 to TRBJ2-5; 8 positions match TRBD2. Trimming took 4 bases from V and 4 from J; bases not matched to a gene: 8. The CDR3 is 14 residues long. Germline values: CDR1 SQVTM, CDR2 ANQGSEA. The CDR3 bases are TGCAGCGTTGTACTCGGGGGGGCGGGAGAGACCCAGTACTTC. This encodes CSVVLGGAGETQYF. The variable domain in full, completed from reference TRBV29-1 and TRBJ2-5, reads SAVISQKPSRDICQRGTSLTIQCQVDSQVTMMFWYRQQPGQSLTLIATANQGSEATYESGFVIDKFPISRPNLTFSTLTVSNMSPEDSSIYLCSVVLGGAGETQYFGPGTRLLVL.

The rearrangement links TRBV7-2 to TRBJ2-7; TRBD1 might be the D (5 bases). This CDR3 is 14 amino acids long. Germline loops: CDR1 SGHTA, CDR2 FQGNSA. V dropped 5 bases and J dropped 4 bases, with 15 bases sitting between them. CDR3 loop: CASSPVKGEYEQYF. CDR3 nucleotides: TGTGCCAGCAGCCCGGTTAAAGGGGAATACGAGCAGTACTTC.

The DNA for the CDR3 is TGTGCCAGCAGCTTAAACCCAGCGGGGAACACAGATACGCAGTATTTT. Amino acid sequence: CASSLNPAGNTDTQYF. This chain joins TRBV7-3 and TRBJ2-3, with 7 bases identical to TRBD2. The CDR3 consists of 16 residues. The junction had 6 bases not matched to a gene; V was cut back by 1 base and J by 2 bases. Germline V gene sequence: CDR1 SGHTA, CDR2 FQGTGA.

This clonotype was seen only once. The rearrangement uses TRBV5-1 and TRBJ1-1; D is possibly TRBD1 (5 bases). The CDR3 is 17 amino acids. V lost 4 bases, J lost 1 base, and 20 bases lay in between. Germline V gives CDR1 SGHRS, CDR2 YFSETQ. In DNA form, the CDR3 reads TGCGCCAGCAGCCTGGGCCTTAGGGTCCAGGGGAACACTGAAGCTTTCTTT. Its protein product is CASSLGLRVQGNTEAFF.

V and J are TRBV20-1 and TRBJ2-4; no definite D call. V was clipped by 2 bases and J by 6 bases, with 11 bases between them. Germline lookup yields CDR1 DFQATT and CDR2 SNEGSKA (reference sequence). This CDR3 comprises 13 residues. The CDR3 sequence is CSARSGLRNIQYF. CDR3 sequence (DNA): TGCAGTGCTAGATCGGGTCTAAGAAACATTCAGTACTTC.

The chain joins TRBV4-2 to TRBJ1-5; TRBD1 aligns across 8 bases. Germline V CDR1 and CDR2: LGHNA, YNFKEQ. This CDR3 is 16 amino acids long. V gave up 1 base and J gave up 4 bases; unmatched junction bases: 6. The CDR3 DNA follows: TGTGCCAGCAGCCAAGGACAGGGGATTGGTAATCAGCCCCAGCATTTT. Translated, it gives CASSQGQGIGNQPQHF.

This clonotype was observed a few times. This sequence joins TRBV5-1 and TRBJ1-4, with 8 bases that match TRBD1. The V segment lost 0 bases and the J segment 8 bases; nucleotides outside the gene matches: 6. There are 15 residues in the CDR3. Germline lookup yields CDR1 SGHRS and CDR2 YFSETQ. In nucleotides, the CDR3 is TGCGCCAGCAGCTTGGGAGGACAGGGTGAGGAAAAACTGTTTTTT. Its protein product is CASSLGGQGEEKLFF.

This clonotype turned up a few times. The V call is TRBV5-1, the J call TRBJ2-1, with 13 bases that match TRBD2. With V trimmed by 5 bases and J by 5 bases, 7 bases remained unmatched. The CDR3 is made up of 16 amino acids. CDR1 and CDR2 from the germline V gene are SGHRS and YFSETQ. CDR3 DNA: TGCGCCAGCAGGGCACCGGGACTAGCGGGGAACAATGAGCAGTTCTTC. It translates to CASRAPGLAGNNEQFF.

The CDR3 region is CASSHPDRVAFF. In nucleotides, the CDR3 is TGTGCCAGCAGCCACCCCGACAGGGTTGCTTTCTTT. The J gene is TRBJ1-1, the V gene TRBV25-1; 7 bases are shared with TRBD1. CDR1 and CDR2 (germline): MGHDK, SYGVNS. The CDR3 covers 12 residues. V lost 6 bases, J lost 11 bases, and 9 bases stayed unmatched.

This clonotype was found once. The J gene is TRBJ2-7, the V gene TRBV19, with D possibly TRBD2 on 5 matching bases. The CDR3 sequence is 13 residues long. V lost 7 bases and J lost 7, with 17 bases in between. Germline values: CDR1 LNHDA, CDR2 SQIVND (reference sequence). CDR3 sequence: CASTTSGRGEQYF. DNA of the CDR3: TGTGCCAGTACGACCAGCGGACGGGGTGAGCAGTACTTC.

Only a few counts were recorded for this clonotype. This sequence joins TRBV6-2 or TRBV6-3 and TRBJ2-4; D is uncertain. The end of the DNA fits TRBJ2-7 better, so the J call may be wrong. This CDR3 contains 12 residues. Per germline, CDR1 MNHEY and CDR2 SVGEGT. The CDR3 loop reads CASTQTADEQYF. The CDR3 DNA sequence: TGTGCCAGCACCCAAACCGCTGACGAGCAGTACTTC.

The rearrangement links TRBV20-1 to TRBJ2-3; weak D call: TRBD2 (6 bases). CDR3 length: 15 residues. Germline lookup yields CDR1 DFQATT and CDR2 SNEGSKA (reference sequence). V shed 3 bases and J shed 0 bases, with 13 bases lying between them. The CDR3 region is CSARALAKSTDTQYF. DNA for the CDR3: TGCAGTGCTAGGGCACTAGCAAAAAGCACAGATACGCAGTATTTT.

The J gene is TRBJ2-1, the V gene TRBV30, with a weak D call TRBD2 (5 bases). Trimming removed 5 bases at V and 3 bases at J, with 14 bases between. This CDR3 contains 14 residues. The germline CDR1 and CDR2 sequences are GTSNPN and SVGIG (reference sequence). For the CDR3, the DNA is TGTGCCTGGGTGAGCGGATCCTTCTACAATGAGCAGTTCTTC. Its protein product is CAWVSGSFYNEQFF.

This clonotype occurred many times. The V call is TRBV20-1, the J call TRBJ2-5; 9 bases agree with TRBD2. The CDR3 spans 15 residues. CDR1 DFQATT and CDR2 SNEGSKA come from the germline V gene (reference sequence). J gave up 0 bases and V 3 bases, and 5 bases lay outside the gene matches. The CDR3 spells CSASASGGYQETQYF. CDR3 nucleotides: TGCAGTGCTAGCGCCAGCGGGGGGTACCAAGAGACCCAGTACTTC.

V usage is TRBV20-1 and J usage is TRBJ1-1; possibly TRBD1 for D (6 bases). The V gene lost 5 bases and the J gene lost 10 bases, with 17 bases spanning the gap. The CDR3 sequence is 12 residues long. CDR1 and CDR2 from the germline V gene are DFQATT and SNEGSKA (reference sequence). The CDR3 loop reads CSAPGDKQRAFF. Written as DNA, the CDR3 is TGCAGTGCTCCGGGGGACAAGCAACGAGCTTTCTTT.

This clonotype was counted only a few times. The chain combines TRBV5-1 with TRBJ2-1; D not resolved. The V gene's germline CDR1 is SGHRS and CDR2 YFSETQ. CDR3 length: 12 residues. V dropped 0 bases and J dropped 12 bases, with 10 bases sitting between them. This CDR3 is CASSLDGSGQFF. Written as DNA, the CDR3 is TGCGCCAGCAGCTTGGATGGTTCCGGGCAGTTCTTC.

This clonotype has just one count. The chain links TRBV30 to TRBJ2-7; 8 bases line up with TRBD2. The V gene's germline CDR1 is GTSNPN and CDR2 SVGIG (reference sequence). The CDR3 is 15 amino acids. Trimming took 5 bases from V and 6 from J; bases not matched to a gene: 15. The CDR3 DNA reads as TGTGCCTGGGGCAGACTAGCGTTAAGCTCTTGCGAGCAGTACTTC. This translates into CAWGRLALSSCEQYF.

This clonotype was seen a handful of times. The V call is TRBV11-2, the J call TRBJ2-1; TRBD2 agrees at 7 bases. Per germline, CDR1 SGHAT and CDR2 FQNNGV. V gave up 0 bases and J gave up 6 bases; unmatched junction bases: 8. The CDR3 runs to 16 residues. CDR3 nucleotide sequence: TGTGCCAGCAGCTTAGATCAGGTATCGGGAGGCAATGAGCAGTTCTTC. Translation gives CASSLDQVSGGNEQFF.

The V call is TRBV20-1, the J call TRBJ1-5, with D maybe TRBD1 (6 bases). Germline V gives CDR1 DFQATT, CDR2 SNEGSKA (reference sequence). The CDR3 extends over 12 amino acids. Trimming shortened V by 3 bases and J by 9 bases, and 12 bases separated the two germline ends. The CDR3 region is CSASGGMGPQHF. For the CDR3, the DNA is TGCAGTGCTAGTGGGGGCATGGGGCCCCAGCATTTT.

The chain links TRBV6-5 to TRBJ2-7; D remains unclear. There are 12 residues in the CDR3. CDR1 and CDR2 (germline): MNHEY, SVGAGI. V was shortened by 5 bases and J by 3 bases, with 8 bases between the two germline ends. CDR3 in DNA: TGTGCCAGCAGTCCAAACATCTACGAGCAGTACTTC. Its protein product is CASSPNIYEQYF.

The chain joins TRBV25-1 to TRBJ1-2; 7 nucleotides match TRBD1. Germline trimming cut 4 bases from V and 3 bases from J; bases unmatched to any gene: 2. Germline loops: CDR1 MGHDK, CDR2 SYGVNS. The CDR3 loop spans 13 amino acids. The DNA for the CDR3 is TGTGCCAGCAGTGTCCAGGGGGACTATGGCTACACCTTC. Its protein product is CASSVQGDYGYTF.

The chain uses TRBV7-6 and TRBJ2-1; 8 nucleotides match TRBD1. The trim removed 5 bases at V and 3 bases at J, leaving 6 bases unmatched. Germline V gives CDR1 SGHVS, CDR2 FNYEAQ. The CDR3 has 15 amino acids. The DNA for the CDR3 is TGTGCCAGCAGCCCCGAGGACAGGGTCTACAATGAGCAGTTCTTC. This sequence encodes CASSPEDRVYNEQFF.

V gene TRBV6-5 combines with J gene TRBJ1-1; 8 bases fit TRBD1. Germline V lookup: CDR1 MNHEY, CDR2 SVGAGI. The V and J ends lost 6 bases and 4 bases, in that order; junction bases with no gene match: 7. The CDR3 covers 14 residues. The DNA for the CDR3 is TGTGCCAGCAGCTCACAGGGGGACGGCACTGAAGCTTTCTTT. Protein sequence: CASSSQGDGTEAFF.

This clonotype was seen at least ten times. The chain combines TRBV10-3 with TRBJ2-7, with unresolved D. This CDR3 is built from 13 residues. V was trimmed by 8 bases and J by 3 bases, leaving 14 bases between them. Germline assignment: CDR1 ENHRY and CDR2 SYGVKD. As DNA, the CDR3 is TGTGCCATCGTGTTCCTAGGTCTCTACGAGCAGTACTTC. Translated, it gives CAIVFLGLYEQYF.

J is TRBJ2-7 and V is TRBV11-2, with TRBD1 as a possible D gene (5 bases). The DNA end is a closer match to TRBJ2-5, so the J assignment may be wrong. The CDR3 spans 14 residues. CDR1 is SGHAT and CDR2 is FQNNGV in the germline V gene. The CDR3 is CASSRVGALETQYF. In DNA form, the CDR3 reads TGTGCCAGCAGCCGCGTTGGGGCCTTGGAGACCCAGTACTTC.

The V and J genes are TRBV7-6 and TRBJ2-7; D is ambiguous. The CDR3 has 11 residues. Looked up from germline, CDR1 is SGHVS and CDR2 is FNYEAQ. The ends were cut back, 6 bases at V and 3 bases at J, with 6 bases in the middle. The CDR3 spells CASSFDYEQYF. CDR3 sequence (DNA): TGTGCCAGCAGTTTTGACTACGAGCAGTACTTC.